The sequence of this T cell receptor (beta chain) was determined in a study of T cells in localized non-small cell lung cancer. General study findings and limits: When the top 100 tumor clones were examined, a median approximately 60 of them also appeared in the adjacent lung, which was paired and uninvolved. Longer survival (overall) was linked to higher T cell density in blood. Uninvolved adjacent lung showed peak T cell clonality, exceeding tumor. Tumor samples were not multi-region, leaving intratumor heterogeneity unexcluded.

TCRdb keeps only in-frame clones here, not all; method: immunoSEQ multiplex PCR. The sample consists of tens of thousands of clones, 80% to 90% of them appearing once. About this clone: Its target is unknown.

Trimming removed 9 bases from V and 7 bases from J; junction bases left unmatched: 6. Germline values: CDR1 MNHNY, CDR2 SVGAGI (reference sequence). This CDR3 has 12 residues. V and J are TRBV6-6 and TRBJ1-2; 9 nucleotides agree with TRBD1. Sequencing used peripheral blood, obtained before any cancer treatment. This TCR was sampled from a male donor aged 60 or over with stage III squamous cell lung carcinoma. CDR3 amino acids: CASTDRGSGYTF. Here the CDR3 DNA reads TGTGCCAGTACGGACAGGGGAAGTGGCTACACCTTC.